A single T cell receptor (beta chain) is shown here with its context. The antigen remains unidentified. In each case, RNA was isolated and then reverse transcribed into cDNA as the sequencing template. Here immunoSEQ multiplex PCR was the method, and the copy in TCRdb shows in-frame clones only, minus some. Of 110,000 to 150,000 clones listed, more than 55% are singletons. These data come from a study of CD8+ T cells in alopecia areata. Study observations and caveats: TCR sharing across patients was less clear than in mice, possibly HLA-related. Sequences from scalp samples also cover resident alphabeta T cells of normal skin.

Material: CD8+ T cells sorted from blood. This sequence was found in a human donor in good health.

The CDR3 DNA sequence: TGCAGCGTTGGTCTAGCGGGACTAGATACGCAGTATTTT. It specifies CSVGLAGLDTQYF. V and J are TRBV29-1 and TRBJ2-3; 9 bases fit TRBD2. The V gene's germline CDR1 is SQVTM and CDR2 ANQGSEA. This CDR3 has 13 residues. V gave up 4 bases and J gave up 5 bases; unmatched junction bases: 4.